The clone carrying this T cell receptor beta chain was seen ten or more times. What it binds is not known. This specimen comes from a study of early T cells in non-severe SARS-CoV-2 infection. Across the study: Sequencing input comprised bulk RNA from unsorted whole blood; chain pairing was not available.

General observations from the study: The matching step, a VDJdb search, favored anti-spike CD8 responses and missed private and CD4 specificities.

V was clipped by 4 bases and J by 10 bases, with 14 bases between them. Germline loops: CDR1 MNHGY, CDR2 SAAAGT. This CDR3 has 14 amino acids. Unique molecular identifiers were attached to individual cDNA molecules. TCRdb recomputed calls from the 5' RACE reads with MiXCR, one row per CDR3 protein. The repertoire consists of tens of thousands of distinct CDR3 sequences, with about 14% occurring once and the leading ten covering about 6.1%. The chain is built from TRBV6-8 and TRBJ1-6; maybe TRBD1 (6 bases). The sample taken for sequencing was whole blood. This clonotype was sampled from an adult who was a healthcare worker with PCR-confirmed SARS-CoV-2 infection or an uninfected control (not recorded which). This CDR3 is CASSFYRERSPLHF. DNA of the CDR3: TGTGCCAGCAGTTTTTACAGGGAGAGATCACCCCTCCACTTT.